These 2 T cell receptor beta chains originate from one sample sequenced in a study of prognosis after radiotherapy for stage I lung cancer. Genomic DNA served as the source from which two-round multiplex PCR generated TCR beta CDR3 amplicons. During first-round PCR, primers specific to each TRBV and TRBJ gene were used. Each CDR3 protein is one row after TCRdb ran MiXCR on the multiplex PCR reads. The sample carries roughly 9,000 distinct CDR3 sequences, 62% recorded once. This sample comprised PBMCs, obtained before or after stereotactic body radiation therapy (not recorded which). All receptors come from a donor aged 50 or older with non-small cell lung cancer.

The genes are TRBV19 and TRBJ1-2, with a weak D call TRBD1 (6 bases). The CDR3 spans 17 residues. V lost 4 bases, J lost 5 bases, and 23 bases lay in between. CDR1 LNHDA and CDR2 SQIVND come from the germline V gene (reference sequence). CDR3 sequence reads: CASSTPRQDRSIYGYTF. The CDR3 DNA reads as TGTGCCAGTAGTACCCCAAGACAGGACCGTTCCATTTATGGCTACACCTTC. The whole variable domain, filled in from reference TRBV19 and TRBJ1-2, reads DGGITQSPKYLFRKEGQNVTLSCEQNLNHDAMYWYRQDPGQGLRLIYYSQIVNDFQKGDIAEGYSVSREKKESFPLTVTSAQKNPTAFYLCASSTPRQDRSIYGYTFGSGTRLTVV.

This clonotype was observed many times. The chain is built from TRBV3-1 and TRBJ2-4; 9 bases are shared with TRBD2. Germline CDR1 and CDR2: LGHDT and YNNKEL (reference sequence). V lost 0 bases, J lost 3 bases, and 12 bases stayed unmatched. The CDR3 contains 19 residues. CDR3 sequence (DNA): TGTGCCAGCAGCCAAGAAGATTTGTGGGCTAGCGGGAACAAAAACATTCAGTACTTC. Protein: CASSQEDLWASGNKNIQYF.